These 29 T cell receptor beta chains share one sample of origin, sequenced in a study of monozygotic twins with inflammatory bowel disease. TCRdb re-called the 5' RACE reads and gives one entry per CDR3 protein, without DNA. In total, the table holds around 450,000 distinct CDR3 sequences. The specimen was blood. Receptor source: a human donor with ulcerative colitis or Crohn's disease, or a healthy co-twin of an affected twin (not recorded which).

The rearrangement uses TRBV7-3 and TRBJ2-1; the TCRdb call, TRBD2, lacks DNA for checking. The germline gives CDR1 SGHTA, CDR2 FQGTGA. The CDR3 runs 16 residues. CDR3: CASSLTSGGAHHEQFF.

The chain carries TRBV20-1 and TRBJ2-1; the D call from TCRdb, TRBD2, cannot be confirmed without DNA. The germline gives CDR1 DFQATT, CDR2 SNEGSKA (reference sequence). The CDR3 has 13 residues. The CDR3 loop reads CSVEAGGRNEQFF.

This chain links TRBV7-3 with TRBJ2-2. The CDR3 contains 15 residues. CDR1 and CDR2 from the germline V gene are SGHTA and FQGTGA. The chain's CDR3 is CASGFGDWDTGELFF.

The CDR3 here is CASSLGGIRELFF. J is TRBJ2-2 and V is TRBV27; TCRdb's D gene call, TRBD2, goes unchecked for lack of DNA. Germline assignment: CDR1 MNHEY and CDR2 SMNVEV (reference sequence). The CDR3 is made up of 13 amino acids.

The rearrangement links TRBV3-1 to TRBJ2-7; checking the TCRdb D call of TRBD1 is not possible without DNA. Per the germline V gene, CDR1 is LGHDT and CDR2 is YNNKEL (reference sequence). The CDR3 spans 13 residues. The CDR3 reads CASSQRDRGEQYF.

This chain uses TRBV5-1 with TRBJ1-2; TCRdb indicates TRBD1, and absent DNA this call remains unverified. CDR3 size: 17 residues. Germline lookup yields CDR1 SGHRS and CDR2 YFSETQ. The CDR3 sequence is CASSPGTGAELNYGYTF.

J is TRBJ2-2 and V is TRBV19; TCRdb returns TRBD2, unconfirmable since there is no DNA. CDR1 and CDR2 from the germline V gene are LNHDA and SQIVND (reference sequence). This CDR3 region has 16 residues. The CDR3 here is CASRDLGGGNTGELFF.

The rearrangement links TRBV3-1 to TRBJ2-2; the D call of TRBD2 rests on TCRdb alone, since no DNA is present to check it. The CDR3 is 16 amino acids. Germline V gene sequence: CDR1 LGHDT, CDR2 YNNKEL (reference sequence). CDR3 in amino acids: CASSQGTGEYTGELFF. Full variable domain (remainder filled in from reference TRBV3-1 and TRBJ2-2): DTAVSQTPKYLVTQMGNDKSIKCEQNLGHDTMYWYKQDSKKFLKIMFSYNNKELIINETVPNRFSPKSPDKAHLNLHINSLELGDSAVYFCASSQGTGEYTGELFFGEGSRLTVL.

This chain uses TRBV5-8 with TRBJ2-7; the TCRdb call, TRBD2, lacks DNA for checking. Germline lookup yields CDR1 SGHTS and CDR2 YDEGEE. This CDR3 comprises 15 residues. The CDR3 loop reads CASIKTSGTPYEQYF.

This rearrangement joins TRBV18 to TRBJ2-1; TCRdb gives TRBD2 as the D gene, but with no DNA this cannot be confirmed. This CDR3 contains 15 residues. Germline CDR1 reads KGHSH; CDR2 reads LQKENI. The CDR3 protein is CASSPTGGPLDEQFF.

The chain has TRBV19 and TRBJ1-4. The CDR3 totals 15 residues. In germline, CDR1 is LNHDA, CDR2 SQIVND (reference sequence). CDR3: CASSIAGLSNEKLFF.

The chain uses TRBV4-2 and TRBJ1-5. This CDR3 is 16 amino acids long. Germline values: CDR1 LGHNA, CDR2 YNFKEQ. CDR3 sequence reads: CASSPVGEKGSQPQHF.

V is TRBV10-3 and J is TRBJ1-2; the D call from TCRdb, TRBD1, cannot be confirmed without DNA. This CDR3 comprises 13 residues. Germline CDR1 reads ENHRY; CDR2 reads SYGVKD. The CDR3 sequence is CAISPGQDYGYTF.

V usage is TRBV27 and J usage is TRBJ2-1; there is no DNA to check the TCRdb D call of TRBD2. There are 15 residues in the CDR3. CDR1 and CDR2 (germline): MNHEY, SMNVEV (reference sequence). CDR3 sequence reads: CASSQEGLGFPEQFF.

V and J are TRBV7-9 and TRBJ1-2. The CDR3 contains 13 residues. CDR1 and CDR2 (germline): SEHNR, FQNEAQ (reference sequence). The CDR3: CASSPKDSYGYTF.

The chain carries TRBV5-1 and TRBJ2-7; the D call of TRBD1 rests on TCRdb alone, since no DNA is present to check it. This CDR3 has 13 residues. CDR1 and CDR2 from the germline V gene are SGHRS and YFSETQ. The CDR3 is CASSLIRGYEQYF.

The chain has TRBV3-1 and TRBJ2-5; no DNA is available, so the TRBD2 call from TCRdb remains unchecked. Per the germline V gene, CDR1 is LGHDT and CDR2 is YNNKEL (reference sequence). This CDR3 is 15 amino acids long. The chain's CDR3 is CASSHSGTAAETQYF.

The chain has TRBV6-1 and TRBJ1-6; TCRdb selects TRBD1, and the lack of DNA leaves this call unchecked. Germline lookup yields CDR1 MNHNS and CDR2 SASEGT. This CDR3 is 16 amino acids long. CDR3 loop: CASTPVPGQGNSPLHF.

The V gene is TRBV7-2, the J gene TRBJ2-6; TCRdb outputs TRBD1, but without DNA this stays unchecked. CDR1 SGHTA and CDR2 FQGNSA come from the germline V gene. This CDR3 spans 17 amino acids. CDR3 amino acids: CASSKGQVSSGANVLTF.

This chain links TRBV6-1 with TRBJ1-3; TCRdb's assignment of TRBD1 cannot be checked, as there is no DNA. The CDR3 runs to 16 residues. Germline lookup yields CDR1 MNHNS and CDR2 SASEGT. This CDR3 reads CASRNLGQGAGNTIYF.

V and J are TRBV27 and TRBJ2-3; TCRdb selects TRBD2, and the lack of DNA leaves this call unchecked. This CDR3 is 14 amino acids long. Germline V gene data show CDR1 as MNHEY and CDR2 as SMNVEV (reference sequence). CDR3: CASSPRLHADTQYF.

This chain uses TRBV19 with TRBJ2-7; the TCRdb D gene call, TRBD1, has no DNA to confirm it. This CDR3 has 15 amino acids. Germline assignment: CDR1 LNHDA and CDR2 SQIVND (reference sequence). The CDR3 spells CASSIAPAARHEQYF.

The chain is built from TRBV6-5 and TRBJ2-2. The length of the CDR3 is 16 residues. Germline V gene sequence: CDR1 MNHEY, CDR2 SVGAGI. CDR3 protein: CASSYSLTKNTGELFF.

The V call is TRBV4-2, the J call TRBJ1-3. This CDR3 has 20 amino acids. The V gene's germline CDR1 is LGHNA and CDR2 YNFKEQ. CDR3 amino acids: CASSPLGGGPSESSGNTIYF.

J is TRBJ2-1 and V is TRBV5-1; TCRdb selects TRBD1, and the lack of DNA leaves this call unchecked. The CDR3 extends over 14 amino acids. Germline CDR1 reads SGHRS; CDR2 reads YFSETQ. The CDR3 spells CASSLGQGPNEQFF.

CDR3: CASSRTSGSSYEQYF. The genes are TRBV18 and TRBJ2-7; TCRdb selects TRBD2, and the lack of DNA leaves this call unchecked. This CDR3 is built from 15 residues. The germline CDR1 and CDR2 sequences are KGHSH and LQKENI.

The chain recombines TRBV27 with TRBJ2-1. The CDR3 spans 16 residues. Germline loops: CDR1 MNHEY, CDR2 SMNVEV (reference sequence). The CDR3 is CASSFVLRSSYNEQFF.

The chain links TRBV20-1 to TRBJ2-7; checking the TCRdb D call of TRBD1 is not possible without DNA. The CDR3 covers 17 residues. Germline V gene sequence: CDR1 DFQATT, CDR2 SNEGSKA (reference sequence). The CDR3 protein is CSVLGQGAGGVSYEQYF.

The genes are TRBV12-3 or TRBV12-4 and TRBJ2-3; with no DNA, the TCRdb D assignment of TRBD2 cannot be verified. The CDR3 is 15 amino acids. The CDR3 sequence is CASSLSLGGTDTQYF.